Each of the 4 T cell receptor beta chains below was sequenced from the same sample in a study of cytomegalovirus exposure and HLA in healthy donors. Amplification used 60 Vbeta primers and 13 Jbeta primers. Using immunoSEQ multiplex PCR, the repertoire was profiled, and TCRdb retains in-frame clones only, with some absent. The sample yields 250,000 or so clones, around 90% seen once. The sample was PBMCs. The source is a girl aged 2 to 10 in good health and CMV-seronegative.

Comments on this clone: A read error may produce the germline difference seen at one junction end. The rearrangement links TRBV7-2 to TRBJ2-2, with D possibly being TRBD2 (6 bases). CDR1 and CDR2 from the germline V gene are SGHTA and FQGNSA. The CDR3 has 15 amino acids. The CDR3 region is CASSFGGANTEELFF. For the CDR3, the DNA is TGTGCCAGCAGCTTCGGCGGGGCGAACACCGAGGAGCTGTTTTTT. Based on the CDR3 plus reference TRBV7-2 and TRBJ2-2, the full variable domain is GAGVSQSPSNKVTEKGKDVELRCDPISGHTALYWYRQSLGQGLEFLIYFQGNSAPDKSGLPSDRFSAERTGGSVSTLTIQRTQQEDSAVYLCASSFGGANTEELFFGEGSRLTVL.

CDR3 DNA sequence: TGTGCCAGCAGTTTCGATAGGCGGGGGGGGGAGTCCTACGAGCAGTACTTC. This translates into CASSFDRRGGESYEQYF. V is TRBV27 and J is TRBJ2-7; 9 bases align to TRBD2. There are 17 residues in the CDR3. Germline loops: CDR1 MNHEY, CDR2 SMNVEV (reference sequence). Trimming removed 3 bases from V and 1 base from J; junction bases left unmatched: 10.

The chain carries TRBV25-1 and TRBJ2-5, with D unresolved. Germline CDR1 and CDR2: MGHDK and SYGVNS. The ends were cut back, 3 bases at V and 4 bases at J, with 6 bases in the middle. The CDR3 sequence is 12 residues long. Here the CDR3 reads CASSDSGETQYF. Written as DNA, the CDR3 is TGTGCCAGCAGTGACAGTGGAGAGACCCAGTACTTC.

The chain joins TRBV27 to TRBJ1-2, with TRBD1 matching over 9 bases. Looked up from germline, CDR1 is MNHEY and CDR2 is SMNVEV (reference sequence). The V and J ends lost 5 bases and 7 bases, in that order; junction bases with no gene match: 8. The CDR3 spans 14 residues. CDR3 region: CASSPRTGVGGYTF. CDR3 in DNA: TGTGCCAGCAGTCCCCGGACAGGGGTCGGTGGCTACACCTTC.